This T cell receptor (beta chain) stems from a study of CD8+ T cells in alopecia areata. V was clipped by 4 bases and J by 8 bases, with 15 bases between them. Germline V gene sequence: CDR1 LGHNA, CDR2 YNFKEQ. The CDR3 extends over 14 amino acids. This clone came up a few times. Extraction of RNA preceded its reverse transcription into cDNA, which served as the sequencing template. Profiled with immunoSEQ multiplex PCR; TCRdb holds only in-frame clones, not every one. The table has 140,000 or so clones, 40% to 65% seen once. The starting material was CD4+ T cells sorted from blood, obtained at week 0. This clonotype originated in a human donor with alopecia areata. The rearrangement links TRBV4-2 to TRBJ2-1; D possibly corresponds to TRBD2 (6 bases). The CDR3 coding sequence is TGTGCCAGCAGCCGGCCGGCGGGGCCGGATGAGCAGTTCTTC. Translation gives CASSRPAGPDEQFF.